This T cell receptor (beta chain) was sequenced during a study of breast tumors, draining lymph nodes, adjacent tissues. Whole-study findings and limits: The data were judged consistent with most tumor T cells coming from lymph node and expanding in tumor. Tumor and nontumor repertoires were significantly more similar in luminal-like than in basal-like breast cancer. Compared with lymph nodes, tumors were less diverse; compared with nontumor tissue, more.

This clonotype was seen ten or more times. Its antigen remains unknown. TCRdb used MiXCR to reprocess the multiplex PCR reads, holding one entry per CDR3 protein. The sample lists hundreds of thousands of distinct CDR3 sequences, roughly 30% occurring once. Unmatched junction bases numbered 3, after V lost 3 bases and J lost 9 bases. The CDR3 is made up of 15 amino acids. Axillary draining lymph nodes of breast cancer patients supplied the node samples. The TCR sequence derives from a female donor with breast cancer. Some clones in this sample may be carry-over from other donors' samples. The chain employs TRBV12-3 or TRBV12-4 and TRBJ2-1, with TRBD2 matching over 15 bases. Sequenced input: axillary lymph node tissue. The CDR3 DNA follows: TGTGCCAGCAGTTTGAGGACTAGCGGGAGGGCTGAGCAGTTCTTC. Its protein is CASSLRTSGRAEQFF.